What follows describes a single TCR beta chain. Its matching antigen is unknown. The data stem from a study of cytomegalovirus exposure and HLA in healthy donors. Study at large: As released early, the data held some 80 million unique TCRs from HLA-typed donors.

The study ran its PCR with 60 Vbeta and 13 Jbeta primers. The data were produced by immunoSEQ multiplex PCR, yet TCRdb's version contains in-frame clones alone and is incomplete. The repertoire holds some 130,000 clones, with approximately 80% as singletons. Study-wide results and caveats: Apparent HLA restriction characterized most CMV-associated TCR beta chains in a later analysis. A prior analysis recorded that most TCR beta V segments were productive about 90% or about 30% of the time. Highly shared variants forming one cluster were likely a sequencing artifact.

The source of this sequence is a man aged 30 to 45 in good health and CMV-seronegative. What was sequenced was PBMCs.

The CDR3 coding sequence is TGTGCCAGCAGCTGGGACAGGGGGGGCTATGGCTACACCTTC. It translates to CASSWDRGGYGYTF. The V gene is TRBV5-6, the J gene TRBJ1-2; TRBD1 matches at 11 bases. The ends lost 3 bases at V and 4 bases at J; junction bases unmatched: 2. Per germline, CDR1 SGHDT and CDR2 YYEEEE. The CDR3 has 14 residues.